This T cell receptor (beta chain) was identified in a study of Ad26.COV2.S vaccination and SARS-CoV-2 variants. Treatment described: about 20 received Ad26.COV2.S at low or high dose, single or two shots; roughly five received placebo; per-sample allocation not given. The samples were gathered on day 63 after the first injection of vaccine or placebo. Data came from immunoSEQ multiplex PCR; TCRdb stores just in-frame clones and leaves some out. The sample shows more than 300,000 clones, over 80% of them seen only once. The V gene's germline CDR1 is MNHNS and CDR2 SASEGT. The CDR3 has 12 amino acids. Trimming took off 6 bases at V and 3 bases at J, with 5 bases between the two ends.

This sample comprised peripheral blood, obtained in a trial of Ad26.COV2.S vaccine versus placebo. The gene calls are TRBV6-1 and TRBJ2-2; either TRBD1 or TRBD2 may fit D (5 bases each). This TCR was sampled from a person between 18 and 60 years old who received the Ad26.COV2.S COVID-19 vaccine or a placebo. The DNA of the CDR3 is TGTGCCAGCAGGGGGGACACCGGGGAGCTGTTTTTT. This encodes CASRGDTGELFF.